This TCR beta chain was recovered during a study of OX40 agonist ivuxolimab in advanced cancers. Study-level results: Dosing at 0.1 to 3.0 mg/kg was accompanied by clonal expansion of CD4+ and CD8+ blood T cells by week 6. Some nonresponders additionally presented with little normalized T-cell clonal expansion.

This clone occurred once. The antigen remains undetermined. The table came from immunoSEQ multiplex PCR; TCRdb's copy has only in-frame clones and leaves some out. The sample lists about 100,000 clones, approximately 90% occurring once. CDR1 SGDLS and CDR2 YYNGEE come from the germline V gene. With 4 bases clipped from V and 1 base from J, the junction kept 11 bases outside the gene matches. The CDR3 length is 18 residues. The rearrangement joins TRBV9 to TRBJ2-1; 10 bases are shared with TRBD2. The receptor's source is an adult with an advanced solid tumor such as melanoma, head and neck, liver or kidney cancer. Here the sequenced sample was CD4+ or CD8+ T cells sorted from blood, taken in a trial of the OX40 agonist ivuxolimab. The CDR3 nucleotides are TGTGCCAGCAGCCAGGGACTAGCGAGTCTTGGTTCCTACAATGAGCAGTTCTTC. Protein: CASSQGLASLGSYNEQFF. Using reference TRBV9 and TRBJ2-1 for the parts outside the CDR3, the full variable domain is DSGVTQTPKHLITATGQRVTLRCSPRSGDLSVYWYQQSLDQGLQFLIQYYNGEERAKGNILERFSAQQFPDLHSELNLSSLELGDSALYFCASSQGLASLGSYNEQFFGPGTRLTVL.